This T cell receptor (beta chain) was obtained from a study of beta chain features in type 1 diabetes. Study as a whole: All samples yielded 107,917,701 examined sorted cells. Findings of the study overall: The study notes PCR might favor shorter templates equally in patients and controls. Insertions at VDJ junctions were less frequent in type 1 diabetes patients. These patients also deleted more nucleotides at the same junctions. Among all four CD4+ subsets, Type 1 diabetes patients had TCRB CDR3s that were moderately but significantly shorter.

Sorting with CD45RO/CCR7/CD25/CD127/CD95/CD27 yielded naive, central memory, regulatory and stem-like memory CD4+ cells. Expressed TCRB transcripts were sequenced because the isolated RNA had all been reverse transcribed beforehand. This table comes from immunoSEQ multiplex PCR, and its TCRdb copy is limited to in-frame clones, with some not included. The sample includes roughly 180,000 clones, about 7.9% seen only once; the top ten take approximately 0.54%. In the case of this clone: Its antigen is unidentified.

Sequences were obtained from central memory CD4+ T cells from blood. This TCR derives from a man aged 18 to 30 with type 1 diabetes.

CDR3 nucleotides: TGTGCCTGGAGCGCCCACCGGTCCGCAAATGAAAAACTGTTTTTT. Its translation is CAWSAHRSANEKLFF. This sequence joins TRBV30 and TRBJ1-4; D is unresolved. Germline loops: CDR1 GTSNPN, CDR2 SVGIG (reference sequence). The V and J ends lost 3 bases and 5 bases respectively, with 16 bases between them. This CDR3 comprises 15 residues.